A single sample gave rise to the 18 T cell receptor beta chains below, sequenced in a study of CD8 T cells in ankylosing spondylitis. Study-wide findings and caveats: The study identified a TCR beta motif of about eight highly homologous variants that appeared characteristic of ankylosing spondylitis blood.

TCRdb redid the calling of the 5' RACE reads with MiXCR, one entry per CDR3 protein. This table holds 800,000 to 900,000 distinct CDR3 sequences, roughly 10% found once. Their antigens are not known. The sample was blood, either unsorted or a sorted T cell fraction (not recorded which). The receptors were sampled from a male donor with ankylosing spondylitis.

The rearrangement uses TRBV20-1 and TRBJ1-2; possibly TRBD1 for D (5 bases). V lost 5 bases and J lost 6, with 10 bases in between. CDR3 size: 11 residues. Germline CDR1 DFQATT, CDR2 SNEGSKA (reference sequence). The CDR3 DNA reads as TGCAGTGCTGAGACAGCCAATGGCTACACCTTC. It is translated as CSAETANGYTF.

This clonotype was counted at least ten times. The chain joins TRBV20-1 to TRBJ1-5; 7 bases line up with TRBD1. CDR1 is DFQATT and CDR2 is SNEGSKA in the germline V gene (reference sequence). Germline trimming cut 0 bases from V and 0 bases from J; bases unmatched to any gene: 14. This CDR3 is 19 amino acids long. The CDR3 reads CSARDLAGGRLYSNQPQHF. The CDR3 DNA is TGCAGTGCTAGAGATCTGGCAGGGGGGCGTTTATATAGCAATCAGCCCCAGCATTTT.

This clonotype was picked up a small number of times. The rearrangement uses TRBV7-2 and TRBJ1-3; D uncertain. The CDR3 runs 13 residues. The germline CDR1 and CDR2 sequences are SGHTA and FQGNSA. V was clipped by 8 bases and J by 4 bases, with 12 bases between them. Here the CDR3 reads CASSLGYGNTIYF. As DNA, the CDR3 is TGTGCCAGCTCCCTTGGATACGGAAACACCATATATTTT. Based on the CDR3 plus reference TRBV7-2 and TRBJ1-3, the full variable domain is GAGVSQSPSNKVTEKGKDVELRCDPISGHTALYWYRQSLGQGLEFLIYFQGNSAPDKSGLPSDRFSAERTGGSVSTLTIQRTQQEDSAVYLCASSLGYGNTIYFGEGSWLTVV.

This clonotype was counted many times. The genes are TRBV20-1 and TRBJ2-2; D call uncertain. The germline V gene encodes CDR1 DFQATT and CDR2 SNEGSKA (reference sequence). This CDR3 comprises 16 residues. Trimming cost V 3 bases and J 3 bases, with 17 bases left between them. In nucleotides, the CDR3 is TGCAGTGCTAGGGAAGAGAAGGCCCCCCACACCGGGGAGCTGTTTTTT. Encoded protein: CSAREEKAPHTGELFF.

The V gene is TRBV7-8, the J gene TRBJ1-5; 8 bases line up with TRBD1. V shed 2 bases, J shed 15 bases, and the junction held 15 bases outside the gene matches. This CDR3 contains 15 residues. Germline lookup yields CDR1 SGHVS and CDR2 FQNEAQ. For the CDR3, the DNA is TGTGCCAGCAGCTTAAAGGACAGGGCTGGTTCAATCTCGCATTTT. Translated: CASSLKDRAGSISHF.

This clonotype has at least ten counts. This sequence joins TRBV20-1 and TRBJ1-5, with no clear D. This CDR3 spans 15 amino acids. Trimming shortened V by 0 bases and J by 4 bases, and 13 bases separated the two germline ends. Per the germline V gene, CDR1 is DFQATT and CDR2 is SNEGSKA (reference sequence). The CDR3 sequence is CSARDRDILNQPQHF. CDR3 DNA sequence: TGCAGTGCTAGAGATCGTGACATCCTTAATCAGCCCCAGCATTTT.

This clonotype was seen only a few times. The chain joins TRBV6-1 to TRBJ1-2; 10 bases map to TRBD1. The CDR3 has 14 residues. Germline V gives CDR1 MNHNS, CDR2 SASEGT. The junction had 14 bases not matched to a gene; V was cut back by 10 bases and J by 9 bases. The CDR3 loop is CATTSPGQGYRYTF. CDR3 bases: TGTGCCACGACATCCCCGGGACAGGGGTATCGCTACACCTTC.

In its sample, this clonotype was seen a few times. V usage is TRBV28 and J usage is TRBJ2-7; 10 bases match TRBD1. V trimming: 5 bases; J trimming: 6 bases; junction bases outside the gene matches: 19. The CDR3 consists of 18 residues. Germline V gene lookup returns CDR1 MDHEN and CDR2 SYDVKM. The CDR3 DNA is TGTGCCAGCAGTCCTGGCTGGGGACAGGGGCCCCGTGGGGCCGAGCAGTACTTC. Translated: CASSPGWGQGPRGAEQYF.

This chain uses TRBV20-1 with TRBJ1-2; D possibly corresponds to TRBD1 (6 bases). This CDR3 contains 12 residues. Looked up from germline, CDR1 is DFQATT and CDR2 is SNEGSKA (reference sequence). V shed 6 bases and J shed 6 bases, with 14 bases lying between them. CDR3 loop: CSAQGGWDGYTF. The CDR3 DNA is TGCAGTGCCCAAGGGGGGTGGGATGGCTACACCTTC.

This clonotype came up many times. The chain recombines TRBV20-1 with TRBJ2-2, with 7 bases lining up with TRBD1. The CDR3 has 14 residues. Germline loops: CDR1 DFQATT, CDR2 SNEGSKA (reference sequence). V shed 3 bases and J 4 bases; nucleotides not matched to a gene: 5. The CDR3 here is CSASWDRVTGELFF. The CDR3 DNA reads as TGCAGTGCTAGTTGGGACAGAGTCACCGGGGAGCTGTTTTTT.

V usage is TRBV7-2 and J usage is TRBJ2-7; D is perhaps TRBD2 (5 bases). This CDR3 contains 15 residues. The V end was cut by 3 bases, the J end by 0 bases, with 12 bases between. CDR1 and CDR2 from the germline V gene are SGHTA and FQGNSA. CDR3 amino acids: CASSLGAADSYEQYF. CDR3 nucleotide sequence: TGTGCCAGCAGCTTGGGAGCGGCTGACTCCTACGAGCAGTACTTC. The full variable domain, with the rest looked up from reference TRBV7-2 and TRBJ2-7, is GAGVSQSPSNKVTEKGKDVELRCDPISGHTALYWYRQSLGQGLEFLIYFQGNSAPDKSGLPSDRFSAERTGGSVSTLTIQRTQQEDSAVYLCASSLGAADSYEQYFGPGTRLTVT.

In its sample, this clonotype was seen a few times. The chain is built from TRBV6-5 and TRBJ1-3, with TRBD1 identical over 7 bases. The CDR3 has 15 residues. J lost 4 bases, V lost 4 bases, and 7 bases had no gene match. The germline CDR1 and CDR2 sequences are MNHEY and SVGAGI. The CDR3 sequence is CASSSSGTVGNTIYF. CDR3 DNA: TGTGCCAGCAGTTCTAGCGGGACAGTCGGAAACACCATATATTTT.

This clonotype was seen more than once but under ten times. The rearrangement uses TRBV5-6 and TRBJ1-2; TRBD1 matches at 9 bases. Germline values: CDR1 SGHDT, CDR2 YYEEEE. V gave up 6 bases and J gave up 3 bases; unmatched junction bases: 6. The CDR3 length is 14 residues. The CDR3 sequence: CASNRDREDYGYTF. The CDR3 coding sequence is TGTGCCAGCAACCGGGACAGGGAGGACTATGGCTACACCTTC.

This clonotype was counted ten times or more. The rearrangement links TRBV12-3 or TRBV12-4 to TRBJ2-7, with a weak D call TRBD1 (6 bases). Trimming cost V 3 bases and J 0 bases, with 9 bases left between them. CDR3 length equals 14 residues. CDR3 DNA: TGTGCCAGCAGTTTTTGGGGGCCCTCCTACGAGCAGTACTTC. Protein sequence: CASSFWGPSYEQYF.

This sequence joins TRBV14 and TRBJ1-1; D remains ambiguous. Germline CDR1 and CDR2: SGHDN and FVKESK. The CDR3 length is 15 residues. Deletions cut 0 bases from V and 2 bases from J, with 10 bases between. CDR3 residues: CASSQDLGRNTEAFF. CDR3 in DNA: TGTGCCAGCAGCCAAGATCTCGGCAGAAACACTGAAGCTTTCTTT.

The V call is TRBV9, the J call TRBJ2-2; no reliable D call. There are 12 residues in the CDR3. V shed 0 bases and J shed 7 bases, with 4 bases lying between them. CDR1 is SGDLS and CDR2 is YYNGEE in the germline V gene. CDR3: CASSVGGGELFF. CDR3 coding DNA: TGTGCCAGCAGCGTAGGGGGCGGGGAGCTGTTTTTT. Variable domain in full (rest from reference TRBV9 and TRBJ2-2): DSGVTQTPKHLITATGQRVTLRCSPRSGDLSVYWYQQSLDQGLQFLIQYYNGEERAKGNILERFSAQQFPDLHSELNLSSLELGDSALYFCASSVGGGELFFGEGSRLTVL.

The table lists this clonotype with a few counts. The chain combines TRBV24-1 with TRBJ2-3; D might be TRBD2 (6 bases). V dropped 3 bases and J dropped 6 bases, with 15 bases sitting between them. The V gene's germline CDR1 is KGHDR and CDR2 SFDVKD. The CDR3 is 15 amino acids. The CDR3 DNA reads TGTGCCACCAGTGATCCCCTGACTAGACGGGATACGCAGTATTTT. Translated, it gives CATSDPLTRRDTQYF.

This clonotype was recorded a few times. The V call is TRBV5-1, the J call TRBJ2-1; TRBD2 agrees at 8 bases. The V segment lost 7 bases and the J segment 1 base; nucleotides outside the gene matches: 7. Germline V lookup: CDR1 SGHRS, CDR2 YFSETQ. The CDR3 length is 15 residues. CDR3 coding DNA: TGCGCCAGCGCCCCAGCGGGAGAGTCCTACAATGAGCAGTTCTTC. Translated: CASAPAGESYNEQFF.